These 9 T cell receptor beta chains share one sample of origin, sequenced in a study of OX40 agonist ivuxolimab in advanced cancers. The library was generated by the immunoSEQ multiplex PCR assay. Imported from immuneACCESS, the table was reduced by TCRdb to in-frame sequences with V and J called. These copies leave out some clones; in studies compared against another copy, an unresolved V gene accounts for under half, and the cause of the remainder is not known. This sample gives fewer than 80,000 clones in total; under 90% of them show up just once. Of the sample, 6.1% is held by the ten largest clones. Sequences were derived from CD4+ or CD8+ T cells sorted from blood, sampled in a trial of the OX40 agonist ivuxolimab. The receptor set was obtained from an adult with an advanced solid tumor such as melanoma, head and neck, liver or kidney cancer.

This rearrangement joins TRBV14 to TRBJ1-1, with TRBD1 as a possible D gene (5 bases). The CDR3 length is 11 residues. Per the germline V gene, CDR1 is SGHDN and CDR2 is FVKESK. Trimming stripped 9 bases from V and 2 bases from J, with 7 bases between. The CDR3 DNA reads as TGTGCCAGTAGGGGTAACACTGAAGCTTTCTTT. It codes for CASRGNTEAFF.

This chain's CDR3 is CASSPGPLHGYTF. In DNA form, the CDR3 reads TGCGCCAGCAGCCCGGGCCCCCTGCATGGCTACACCTTC. The rearrangement joins TRBV5-1 to TRBJ1-2; D ambiguous. Germline V gene sequence: CDR1 SGHRS, CDR2 YFSETQ. This CDR3 comprises 13 residues. Trimming took off 4 bases at V and 6 bases at J, with 13 bases between the two ends.

J is TRBJ2-1 and V is TRBV7-9; D call uncertain. V dropped 5 bases and J dropped 0 bases, with 11 bases sitting between them. The CDR3 spans 15 residues. CDR1 is SEHNR, CDR2 FQNEAQ, per germline (reference sequence). This CDR3 reads CASSPVVSSYNEQFF. In nucleotides, the CDR3 is TGTGCCAGCAGCCCGGTGGTCAGCTCCTACAATGAGCAGTTCTTC.

V is TRBV10-3 and J is TRBJ2-7, with D maybe TRBD1 (5 bases). The V end was cut by 3 bases, the J end by 1 base, with 13 bases between. The CDR3 length is 15 residues. Germline assignment: CDR1 ENHRY and CDR2 SYGVKD. CDR3 coding DNA: TGTGCCATCAGTGAACGGTCAGGGCGGTCCTACGAGCAGTACTTC. Translating gives CAISERSGRSYEQYF.

J is TRBJ2-4 and V is TRBV2, with D possibly being TRBD1 (7 bases). There are 15 residues in the CDR3. The V end lost 5 bases, the J end lost 3 bases, and 14 bases lay between the germline ends. CDR1 and CDR2 from the germline V gene are SNHLY and FYNNEI. The CDR3 sequence: CASSFAGGGKNIQYF. DNA for the CDR3: TGTGCCAGCAGTTTTGCAGGGGGAGGCAAAAACATTCAGTACTTC.

Worth noting for this clone: Its ends do not fully match the called genes, so a read error is possible. Here the CDR3 DNA reads TGCGCCAGCAGCTTGACAGACACTGGGGAGCTGTTTTTT. Protein: CASSLTDTGELFF. The chain is built from TRBV5-1 and TRBJ2-2; D unresolved. The CDR3 runs to 13 residues. Germline CDR1 reads SGHRS; CDR2 reads YFSETQ.

This clone was detected once. For the CDR3, the DNA is TGCGCCAGCAGCTTGGCCGCAGGGAGTAACTACGAGCAGTACTTC. Translating gives CASSLAAGSNYEQYF. This sequence joins TRBV5-1 and TRBJ2-5; D is perhaps TRBD1 or TRBD2 (5 bases each). The J call is in doubt because the DNA end fits TRBJ2-7 better. The length of the CDR3 is 15 residues. Looked up from germline, CDR1 is SGHRS and CDR2 is YFSETQ.

V usage is TRBV7-2 and J usage is TRBJ2-7; 10 bases line up with TRBD2. Germline assignment: CDR1 SGHTA and CDR2 FQGNSA. This CDR3 region has 16 residues. V shed 1 base and J 3 bases; nucleotides not matched to a gene: 6. In DNA form, the CDR3 reads TGTGCCAGCAGCTTAGATGGGACTAGCGCTCTCTACGAGCAGTACTTC. Its translation is CASSLDGTSALYEQYF.

The CDR3 bases are TGTGCCAGCAGCTTTCGACAGTCTAATGAAAAACTGTTTTTT. Amino acids: CASSFRQSNEKLFF. The V and J genes are TRBV11-3 and TRBJ1-4, with a tentative D call TRBD1 (5 bases). This CDR3 has 14 amino acids. The germline V gene encodes CDR1 SGHNT and CDR2 YENEEA. The germline V and J ends were trimmed by 3 bases and 3 bases, with 8 bases remaining between them.